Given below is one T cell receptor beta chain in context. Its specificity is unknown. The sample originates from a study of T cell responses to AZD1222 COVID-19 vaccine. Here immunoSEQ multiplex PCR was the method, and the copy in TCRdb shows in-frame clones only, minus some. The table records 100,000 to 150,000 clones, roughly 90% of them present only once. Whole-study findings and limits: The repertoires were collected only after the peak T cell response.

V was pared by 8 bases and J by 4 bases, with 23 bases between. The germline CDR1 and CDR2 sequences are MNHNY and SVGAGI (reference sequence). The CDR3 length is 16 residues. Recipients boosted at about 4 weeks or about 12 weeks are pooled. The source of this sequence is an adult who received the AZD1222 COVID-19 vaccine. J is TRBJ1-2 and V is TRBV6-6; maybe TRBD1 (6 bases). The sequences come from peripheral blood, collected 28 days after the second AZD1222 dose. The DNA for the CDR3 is TGTGCCAGCGGTCGATGGGCTCAACAGGGAGCCTATGGCTACACCTTC. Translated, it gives CASGRWAQQGAYGYTF.